The 13 T cell receptor beta chains listed next were all sequenced from one sample in a study of blood T cell repertoires in COVID-19. Assay: immunoSEQ multiplex PCR; the TCRdb copy retains only in-frame clones and omits some. The sample holds a few hundred thousand clones, about 79% seen once. The sample taken for sequencing was peripheral blood. The receptors come from a man in his fifties or sixties with active or convalescent COVID-19.

The chain recombines TRBV28 with TRBJ1-2; 12 bases line up with TRBD1. CDR1 and CDR2 (germline): MDHEN, SYDVKM. The CDR3 runs to 18 residues. The ends lost 6 bases at V and 4 bases at J; junction bases unmatched: 15. CDR3 nucleotide sequence: TGTGCCAGCAGCCAGACTGACGGGACAGGGGGCCTAATCTATGGCTACACCTTC. Amino acid sequence: CASSQTDGTGGLIYGYTF.

This chain joins TRBV5-1 and TRBJ1-1, with unresolved D. The CDR3 length is 15 residues. Trimming stripped 1 base from V and 0 bases from J, with 10 bases between. Germline CDR1 reads SGHRS; CDR2 reads YFSETQ. The CDR3 bases are TGCGCCAGCAGCTTGAAGGCGGGAATGAACACTGAAGCTTTCTTT. The encoded protein is CASSLKAGMNTEAFF.

CDR3 nucleotides: TGTGCCAGCAGTCAACTAGCGGGAGATACCGATACGCAGTATTTT. It is translated as CASSQLAGDTDTQYF. V is TRBV6-2 or TRBV6-3 and J is TRBJ2-3; 11 nucleotides line up with TRBD2. With 5 bases clipped from V and 6 bases from J, the junction kept 7 bases outside the gene matches. The CDR3 loop spans 15 amino acids. CDR1 is MNHEY and CDR2 is SVGEGT in the germline V gene.

CDR3 DNA sequence: TGTGCCAGCACTTCGGTACTGAACTATGGCTACACCTTC. It translates to CASTSVLNYGYTF. The rearrangement uses TRBV28 and TRBJ1-2; D gene unclear. The germline V gene encodes CDR1 MDHEN and CDR2 SYDVKM. The CDR3 has 13 amino acids. Trimming took off 7 bases at V and 2 bases at J, with 11 bases between the two ends.

This clone was counted a single time. The chain carries TRBV6-5 and TRBJ1-6; TRBD1 aligns across 9 bases. CDR3 length: 15 amino acids. J gave up 7 bases and V 6 bases, and 7 bases lay outside the gene matches. The V gene's germline CDR1 is MNHEY and CDR2 SVGAGI. Written as DNA, the CDR3 is TGTGCCAGCAGCTCCCTGGACAGGGGCAATTCACCCCTCCACTTT. Translating gives CASSSLDRGNSPLHF.

The gene calls are TRBV4-1 and TRBJ2-5, with 10 bases fitting TRBD1. The germline V gene has CDR1 MGHRA and CDR2 YSYEKL. V lost 3 bases and J lost 4; bases outside the gene matches: 8. The CDR3 totals 16 residues. The CDR3 nucleotides read TGCGCCAGCAGCCAGGGGTGGGGACAGGGGACAGAGACCCAGTACTTC. This gives the protein CASSQGWGQGTETQYF.

This clone has a handful of counts. The CDR3 region has the DNA TGTGCCAGCAGTTGGGGGGGGACAGGGCGCTCTGGCGGTAATTCACCCCTCCACTTT. Translation gives CASSWGGTGRSGGNSPLHF. The chain is built from TRBV27 and TRBJ1-6, with 9 bases that match TRBD1. Germline loops: CDR1 MNHEY, CDR2 SMNVEV (reference sequence). Trimming took 4 bases from V and 6 from J; bases not matched to a gene: 16. This CDR3 region has 19 residues.

This rearrangement joins TRBV5-8 to TRBJ1-1; D call uncertain. From germline, CDR1 is SGHTS and CDR2 YDEGEE. This CDR3 comprises 12 residues. V was shortened by 0 bases and J by 10 bases, with 10 bases between the two germline ends. The CDR3 DNA sequence: TGTGCCAGCAGCTTGGAGGTAGCGGGAGCTTTCTTT. This gives the protein CASSLEVAGAFF.

The chain has TRBV5-1 and TRBJ1-2; 9 bases are a match to TRBD1. Germline loops: CDR1 SGHRS, CDR2 YFSETQ. The length of the CDR3 is 15 residues. The trim removed 0 bases at V and 6 bases at J, leaving 6 bases unmatched. The CDR3: CASSLAHRGRDGYTF. Here the CDR3 DNA reads TGCGCCAGCAGCTTGGCGCACAGGGGGCGGGATGGCTACACCTTC.

The rearrangement joins TRBV27 to TRBJ2-2; D is uncertain. Trimming removed 8 bases from V and 6 bases from J, with 16 bases in between. CDR1 MNHEY and CDR2 SMNVEV come from the germline V gene (reference sequence). The CDR3 is 14 amino acids. The CDR3 here is CASSPLTLSGELFF. The CDR3 DNA is TGTGCCAGCTCTCCCCTGACTCTCTCCGGGGAGCTGTTTTTT.

This clone showed up just once. The DNA of the CDR3 is TGTGCCAGCAGTGACTCCGGGACAGGGGTGGTTGGGCAGTTCTTC. Its translation is CASSDSGTGVVGQFF. The rearrangement links TRBV25-1 to TRBJ2-1; TRBD1 agrees at 10 bases. Germline V gene lookup returns CDR1 MGHDK and CDR2 SYGVNS. The V segment lost 3 bases and the J segment 12 bases; nucleotides outside the gene matches: 11. The CDR3 is 15 amino acids.

The chain employs TRBV3-1 (or the pseudogene TRBV3-2) and TRBJ1-1; TRBD1 aligns across 9 bases. The CDR3 runs 16 residues. V dropped 0 bases and J dropped 5; count of bases not matched to a gene: 7. Germline assignment: CDR1 LGHDT and CDR2 YNNKEL (reference sequence). This CDR3 reads CASSQDGQGRGTEAFF. The CDR3 nucleotides are TGTGCCAGCAGCCAAGACGGACAGGGGAGGGGGACTGAAGCTTTCTTT.

This clone was recorded once. The J gene is TRBJ2-7, the V gene TRBV15; TRBD1 matches 9 bases. Germline CDR1 LNHNV, CDR2 YYDKDF (reference sequence). Unmatched junction bases numbered 6, after V lost 4 bases and J lost 5 bases. The CDR3 length is 14 residues. The CDR3 DNA reads as TGTGCCACCAGCACTCGGACAGGGGTCCACGAGCAGTACTTC. It codes for CATSTRTGVHEQYF.